This T cell receptor beta chain was sequenced during a study of human T cells and chemical hapten exposure. Study overall: Recorded diagnoses among the mostly female patients were alopecia areata, totalis or universalis. Overall study results and limits: Expanded TCRs were compared with controls, and the expanded TCRs formed significantly more large CDR3 similarity clusters.

TCRdb used MiXCR to reprocess the RACE reads, holding one entry per CDR3 protein. The sample lists approximately 84,000 distinct CDR3 sequences, 10% seen once, with roughly 2.4% in the top ten. The CDR3 totals 13 residues. The junction had 2 bases not matched to a gene; V was cut back by 8 bases and J by 4 bases. Germline CDR1 reads MNHEY; CDR2 reads SVGEGT. At least ten counts were recorded for this clonotype. Its antigen is undetermined. Time point in this sample: patch test 2, 6 weeks after DPC sensitization. Treatment noted: therapeutic diphenylcyclopropenone sensitization with weekly scalp DPC. Every patch test was put on after a blood sample was taken. Alopecia patients, 18 to 70 years old and DPC-suitable, served as donors.

The clonotype originates from a woman aged 30 to 39 with alopecia areata. Some clones in this sample may be carry-over from other donors' samples. This chain uses TRBV6-2 or TRBV6-3 with TRBJ2-7; 13 bases line up with TRBD2. Material: whole blood, obtained in connection with sensitization to the hapten diphenylcyclopropenone (DPC). CDR3 sequence reads: CASRLAGGYEQYF. CDR3 coding DNA: TGTGCCAGCCGACTAGCGGGAGGTTACGAGCAGTACTTC.